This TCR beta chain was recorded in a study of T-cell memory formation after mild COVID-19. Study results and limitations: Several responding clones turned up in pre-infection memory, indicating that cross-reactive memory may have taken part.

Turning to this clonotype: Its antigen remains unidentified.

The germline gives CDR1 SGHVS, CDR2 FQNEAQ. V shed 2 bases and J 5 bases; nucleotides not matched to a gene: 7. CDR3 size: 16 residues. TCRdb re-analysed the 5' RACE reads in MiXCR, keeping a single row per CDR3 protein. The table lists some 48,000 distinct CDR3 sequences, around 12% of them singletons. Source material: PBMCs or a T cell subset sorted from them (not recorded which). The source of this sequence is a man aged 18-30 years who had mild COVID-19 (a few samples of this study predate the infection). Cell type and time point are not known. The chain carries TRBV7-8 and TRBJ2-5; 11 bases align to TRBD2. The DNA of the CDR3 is TGTGCCAGCAGCTTACGACTAGCGGGGACTCAGGAGACCCAGTACTTC. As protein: CASSLRLAGTQETQYF.